The entry below describes one T cell receptor (beta chain). The antigen remains undetermined. V shed 9 bases and J 4 bases; nucleotides not matched to a gene: 2. Looked up from germline, CDR1 is SEHNR and CDR2 is FQNEAQ (reference sequence). This CDR3 is 12 amino acids long. The sample is drawn from a study of T cells in tumors after PD-1 blockade. In the study overall: Each patient got pembrolizumab 200 mg every 3 weeks or cemiplimab 350 mg every 2 weeks. A subset received ongoing vismodegib 150 mg daily alongside anti-PD-1 therapy.

Broader study findings: Blood contained about 38% of the tumor's TCR clonotypes.

Clones were sequenced by immunoSEQ multiplex PCR, and TCRdb holds only the in-frame ones, with some missing. The table lists 61,000 or so clones, about four fifths of them singletons. Sequences were derived from PBMCs, sampled before anti-PD-1 treatment. The sequence was collected from a human donor with basal cell carcinoma. The chain employs TRBV7-9 and TRBJ1-3, with 8 positions matching TRBD1. CDR3 sequence (DNA): TGTGCCAGTGGGACAGGCGGAAACACCATATATTTT. It translates to CASGTGGNTIYF.